This T cell receptor (beta chain) was sequenced in a study of blood T cells in healthy people across ages. Study-level findings and limits: Among T cells, TCR beta diversity per million cells dropped roughly linearly as age rose. Changes in expanded clonotypes were possibly confounded, as the CMV status of donors was unknown. It was not possible, with unsorted PBMCs, to conclusively compare naive and antigen-experienced cells.

Details on this clonotype: The antigen is unknown.

For the second PCR, which ran for roughly 7 to 11 cycles, a sample-barcoded 5' primer and a J-beta primer mix were used. The template-switch adaptor, which had 12 random nucleotides, put a tag on each cDNA molecule. Each CDR3 protein gets one entry after TCRdb re-called the 5' RACE reads with MiXCR. The sample has 700,000 to 950,000 distinct CDR3 sequences; around 40% are singletons. The germline V gene encodes CDR1 MGHDK and CDR2 SYGVNS. Trimming pared 3 bases from V and 4 bases from J, leaving 18 bases between. CDR3 size: 17 residues. The clonotype originates from a woman aged 60-75 years in good health. The chain links TRBV25-1 to TRBJ1-4; D perhaps matches TRBD1 (5 bases). Sample: blood. The CDR3 loop is CASSDSGRFDYNEKLFF. DNA of the CDR3: TGTGCCAGCAGTGACTCGGGACGCTTCGATTATAATGAAAAACTGTTTTTT.